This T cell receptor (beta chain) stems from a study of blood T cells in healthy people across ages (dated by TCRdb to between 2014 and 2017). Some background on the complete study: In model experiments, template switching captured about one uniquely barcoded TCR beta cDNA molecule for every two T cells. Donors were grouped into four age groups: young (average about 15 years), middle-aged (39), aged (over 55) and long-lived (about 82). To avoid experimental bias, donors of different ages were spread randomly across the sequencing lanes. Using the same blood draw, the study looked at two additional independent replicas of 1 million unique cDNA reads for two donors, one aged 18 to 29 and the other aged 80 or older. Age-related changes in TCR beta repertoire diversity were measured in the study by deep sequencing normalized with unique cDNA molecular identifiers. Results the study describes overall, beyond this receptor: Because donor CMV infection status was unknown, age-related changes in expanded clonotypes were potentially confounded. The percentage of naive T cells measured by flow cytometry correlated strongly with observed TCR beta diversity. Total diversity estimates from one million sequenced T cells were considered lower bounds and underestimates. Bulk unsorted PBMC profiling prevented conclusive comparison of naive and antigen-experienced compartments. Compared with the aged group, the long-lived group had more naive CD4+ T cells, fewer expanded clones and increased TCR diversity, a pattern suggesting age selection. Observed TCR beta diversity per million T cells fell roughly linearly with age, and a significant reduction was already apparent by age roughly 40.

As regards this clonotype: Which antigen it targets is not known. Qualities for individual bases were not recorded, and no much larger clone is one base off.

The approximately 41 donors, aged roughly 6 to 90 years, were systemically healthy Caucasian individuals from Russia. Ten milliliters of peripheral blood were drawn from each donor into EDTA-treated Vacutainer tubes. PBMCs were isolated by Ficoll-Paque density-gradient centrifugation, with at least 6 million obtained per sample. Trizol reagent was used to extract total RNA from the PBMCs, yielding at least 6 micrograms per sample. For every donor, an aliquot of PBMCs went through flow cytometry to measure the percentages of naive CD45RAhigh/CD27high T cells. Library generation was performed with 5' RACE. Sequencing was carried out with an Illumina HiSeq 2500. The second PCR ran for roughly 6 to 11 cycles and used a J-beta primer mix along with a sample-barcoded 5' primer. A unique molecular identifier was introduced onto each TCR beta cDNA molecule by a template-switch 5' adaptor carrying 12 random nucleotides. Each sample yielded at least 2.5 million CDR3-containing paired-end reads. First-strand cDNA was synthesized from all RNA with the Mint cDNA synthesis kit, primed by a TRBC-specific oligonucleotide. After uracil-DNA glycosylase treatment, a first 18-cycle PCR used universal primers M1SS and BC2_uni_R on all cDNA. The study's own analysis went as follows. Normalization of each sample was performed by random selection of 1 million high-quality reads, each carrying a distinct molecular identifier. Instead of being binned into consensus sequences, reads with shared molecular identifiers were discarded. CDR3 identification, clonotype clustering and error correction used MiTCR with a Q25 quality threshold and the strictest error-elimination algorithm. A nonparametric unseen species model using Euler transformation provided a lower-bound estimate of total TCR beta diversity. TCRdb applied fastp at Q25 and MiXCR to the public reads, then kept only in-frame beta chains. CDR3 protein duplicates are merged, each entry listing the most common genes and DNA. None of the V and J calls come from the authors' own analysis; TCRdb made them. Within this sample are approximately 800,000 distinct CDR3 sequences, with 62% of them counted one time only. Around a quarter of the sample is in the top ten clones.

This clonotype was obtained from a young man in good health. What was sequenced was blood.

The nucleotide sequence is given as TGTGCCAGCTCATCCCCGGCCAGGGGACAGCGAGAAGAGACCCAGTACTTC. It translates to CASSSPARGQREETQYF. Rearrangement joined TRBV28 to TRBJ2-5, with 7 bases matching TRBD1. The germline V gene yields MDHEN for CDR1 and SYDVKM for CDR2. The CDR3 runs 17 residues from the cysteine to the phenylalanine. Left in the record is the CDR3 DNA by itself, 51 bases read in frame from the first base. Trimming takes 8 bases off V and 3 bases off J; junction bases not matched to a gene: 18.